These 11 T cell receptor beta chains share one sample of origin, sequenced in a study of T cells and copy number aberrations in small-cell lung cancer. The assay was immunoSEQ multiplex PCR, and TCRdb's table has in-frame clones only and misses some. The sample shows over 2,000 clones, over 60% of them seen only once. The specimen was tumor tissue. These receptor sequences come from a man between 60 and 75 years old with small cell lung cancer.

This chain links TRBV19 with TRBJ1-2, with TRBD1 as a possible D gene (5 bases). V was cut by 3 bases and J by 7 bases, with 15 bases left in between. This CDR3 is 14 amino acids long. The V gene's germline CDR1 is LNHDA and CDR2 SQIVND (reference sequence). The CDR3 here is CASSMGEGAGGYTF. The CDR3 nucleotides are TGTGCCAGTAGTATGGGTGAAGGGGCCGGTGGCTACACCTTC.

About this clone itself: The junction departs from germline at one end; a sequencing error may be responsible. The chain employs TRBV10-2 and TRBJ1-5; tentative D call: TRBD1 (5 bases). Germline CDR1 WSHSY, CDR2 SAAADI. The CDR3 has 14 amino acids. The chain's CDR3 is CTSTPTESNQPQHF. The CDR3 DNA reads TGCACCAGCACCCCGACAGAATCCAATCAGCCCCAGCATTTT.

This chain links TRBV4-1 with TRBJ1-2; D is undetermined. The CDR3 has 16 amino acids. The V and J ends lost 4 bases and 0 bases respectively, with 15 bases between them. Germline V gene data show CDR1 as MGHRA and CDR2 as YSYEKL. CDR3 nucleotides: TGCGCCAGCAGCCCACAACCGGGCCTCACTAACTATGGCTACACCTTC. This sequence encodes CASSPQPGLTNYGYTF.

The V gene is TRBV5-1, the J gene TRBJ2-3; D may be TRBD2 (7 bases). V lost 1 base and J 2 bases, leaving 14 bases between the germline ends. The CDR3 is 16 amino acids. The germline gives CDR1 SGHRS, CDR2 YFSETQ. The CDR3 DNA follows: TGCGCCAGCAGCTTGCGGGGGGCTCTGGTCACAGATACGCAGTATTTT. The encoded protein is CASSLRGALVTDTQYF. Looking up the rest from reference TRBV5-1 and TRBJ2-3 gives the full variable domain: KAGVTQTPRYLIKTRGQQVTLSCSPISGHRSVSWYQQTPGQGLQFLFEYFSETQRNKGNFPGRFSGRQFSNSRSEMNVSTLELGDSALYLCASSLRGALVTDTQYFGPGTRLTVL.

The count of this clone is one. The rearrangement uses TRBV28 and TRBJ1-5; D is unresolved. CDR1 MDHEN and CDR2 SYDVKM come from the germline V gene. This CDR3 region has 14 residues. V shed 2 bases and J shed 4 bases, with 9 bases lying between them. The CDR3 spells CASSLRGPNQPQHF. The CDR3 coding sequence is TGTGCCAGCAGTTTACGGGGTCCGAATCAGCCCCAGCATTTT.

The chain joins TRBV5-6 to TRBJ1-2; weak D call: TRBD1 (5 bases). V lost 4 bases and J lost 4, with 11 bases in between. The CDR3 has 13 residues. CDR1 and CDR2 from the germline V gene are SGHDT and YYEEEE. The CDR3 region has the DNA TGTGCCAGCAGCCCGGGGCAGCCCTATGGCTACACCTTC. It is translated as CASSPGQPYGYTF.

This clone was seen a single time. The genes are TRBV30 and TRBJ2-5; TRBD1 matches 8 bases. V shed 4 bases and J 3 bases; nucleotides not matched to a gene: 1. CDR3 length: 12 amino acids. CDR1 and CDR2 from the germline V gene are GTSNPN and SVGIG (reference sequence). The CDR3 region has the DNA TGTGCCTGGACAGGGGGCGAAGAGACCCAGTACTTC. Its translation: CAWTGGEETQYF.

The chain joins TRBV7-2 to TRBJ2-5, with unresolved D. The CDR3 covers 13 residues. The germline gives CDR1 SGHTA, CDR2 FQGNSA. Trimming stripped 5 bases from V and 1 base from J, with 8 bases between. The CDR3 region is CASSPASQETQYF. In DNA form, the CDR3 reads TGTGCCAGCAGCCCCGCCAGCCAAGAGACCCAGTACTTC.

This chain uses TRBV4-2 with TRBJ2-4; D is possibly TRBD2 (7 bases). The CDR3 sequence is 15 residues long. Germline V gene sequence: CDR1 LGHNA, CDR2 YNFKEQ. V was shortened by 0 bases and J by 7 bases, with 13 bases between the two germline ends. The CDR3 region is CASSQDLGGENIQYF. CDR3 DNA sequence: TGTGCCAGCAGCCAAGACCTAGGGGGGGAGAACATTCAGTACTTC.

The rearrangement links TRBV14 to TRBJ1-2; D not certain. Germline loops: CDR1 SGHDN, CDR2 FVKESK. V was pared by 4 bases and J by 4 bases, with 13 bases between. The CDR3 extends over 14 amino acids. Here the CDR3 reads CASSPDREGYGYTF. The CDR3 bases are TGTGCCAGCAGCCCGGATAGGGAGGGCTATGGCTACACCTTC.

Note on this clone: The junction departs from the called germline gene at one end, perhaps through a read error. The chain uses TRBV7-9 and TRBJ1-1, with D perhaps matching TRBD1 (6 bases). Germline CDR1 is SEHNR and CDR2 is FQNEAQ (reference sequence). This CDR3 is 15 amino acids long. The CDR3 sequence is CASTGEGGSFTEVFF. CDR3 DNA: TGTGCCAGCACCGGGGAGGGGGGTTCCTTCACTGAAGTTTTCTTT.